A single sample is the source of the 10 T cell receptor beta chains below, sequenced in a study of cytomegalovirus exposure and HLA in healthy donors. Both 60 Vbeta primers and 13 Jbeta primers went into the PCR. Produced via immunoSEQ multiplex PCR; TCRdb's table is partial and in-frame only. This table has about 150,000 clones, around 9.7% appearing once. The source material was PBMCs. All receptors derive from a man over 45 in good health and CMV-seronegative.

This rearrangement joins TRBV25-1 to TRBJ2-7; 8 bases line up with TRBD1. Germline-derived CDR1 and CDR2 are MGHDK and SYGVNS. The CDR3 loop spans 12 amino acids. V gave up 3 bases and J gave up 6 bases; unmatched junction bases: 1. In DNA, the CDR3 is TGTGCCAGCAGTGATGACAGGGGCGAGCAGTACTTC. Amino acid sequence: CASSDDRGEQYF.

This clone came up a few times. This sequence joins TRBV5-1 and TRBJ2-5; D may be TRBD2 (6 bases). CDR1 is SGHRS, CDR2 YFSETQ, per germline. The length of the CDR3 is 13 residues. Trimming pared 3 bases from V and 5 bases from J, leaving 11 bases between. The CDR3 coding sequence is TGCGCCAGCAGCTGGACTATGGAGGAGACCCAGTACTTC. This encodes CASSWTMEETQYF.

V gene TRBV28 combines with J gene TRBJ1-1; a possible D gene is TRBD1 (6 bases). The CDR3 extends over 12 amino acids. V dropped 11 bases and J dropped 5 bases, with 15 bases sitting between them. Germline V CDR1 and CDR2: MDHEN, SYDVKM. The CDR3 sequence: CAGWTEVTEAFF. The DNA of the CDR3 is TGTGCCGGCTGGACAGAGGTAACTGAAGCTTTCTTT. Full variable domain (missing parts from reference TRBV28 and TRBJ1-1): DVKVTQSSRYLVKRTGEKVFLECVQDMDHENMFWYRQDPGLGLRLIYFSYDVKMKEKGDIPEGYSVSREKKERFSLILESASTNQTSMYLCAGWTEVTEAFFGQGTRLTVV.

The chain carries TRBV30 and TRBJ2-1; the match to TRBD2 covers 15 bases. The V and J ends lost 1 base and 2 bases, in that order; junction bases with no gene match: 6. The germline V gene has CDR1 GTSNPN and CDR2 SVGIG (reference sequence). The CDR3 has 18 residues. The CDR3 here is CAWSGGLAGGMAYNEQFF. The CDR3 nucleotides read TGTGCCTGGAGTGGAGGACTAGCGGGAGGGATGGCCTACAATGAGCAGTTCTTC.

The V call is TRBV5-4, the J call TRBJ1-1; no clear D. This CDR3 is 14 amino acids long. With 2 bases removed from V and 0 bases from J, the gap between germline ends came to 8 bases. CDR1 is SGHNT and CDR2 is YYREEE in the germline V gene (reference sequence). The CDR3 DNA follows: TGTGCCAGCAGCTTTCCCGGTATGAACACTGAAGCTTTCTTT. It codes for CASSFPGMNTEAFF.

This clone came up a few times. The chain recombines TRBV2 with TRBJ2-2; 8 bases fit TRBD1. Germline V gives CDR1 SNHLY, CDR2 FYNNEI. After removal of 8 bases from V and 4 bases from J, the junction contained 6 bases not matched to a gene. The CDR3 is made up of 14 amino acids. The CDR3 nucleotides are TGTGCCAGCGGCGGACAGGGTCGCACCGGGGAGCTGTTTTTT. It yields the protein CASGGQGRTGELFF.

This chain connects TRBV6-5 to TRBJ1-1; perhaps TRBD1 as D (5 bases). V shed 7 bases and J shed 3 bases, with 15 bases lying between them. The CDR3 extends over 14 amino acids. Germline-derived CDR1 and CDR2 are MNHEY and SVGAGI. The CDR3 here is CASTLRSGDTEAFF. The CDR3 DNA sequence: TGTGCCAGCACCCTACGATCGGGGGACACTGAAGCTTTCTTT.

This chain uses TRBV7-7 with TRBJ2-3; possible D gene TRBD2, 5 bases. Germline V lookup: CDR1 SSHAT, CDR2 FNYEAQ (reference sequence). Trimming shortened V by 5 bases and J by 0 bases, and 9 bases separated the two germline ends. CDR3 size: 14 residues. The CDR3 sequence is CASSVLESTDTQYF. The CDR3, as DNA: TGTGCCAGCAGCGTACTAGAGAGCACAGATACGCAGTATTTT.

The rearrangement links TRBV6-5 to TRBJ2-6, with D hard to call. V shed 8 bases and J shed 0 bases, with 11 bases lying between them. Germline CDR1 and CDR2: MNHEY and SVGAGI. The CDR3 consists of 15 residues. CDR3 DNA: TGTGCCAGCCATCTCCGGAGCTCTGGGGCCAACGTCCTGACTTTC. Translation gives CASHLRSSGANVLTF.

The V call is TRBV9, the J call TRBJ2-1, with D perhaps matching TRBD2 (6 bases). The CDR3 length is 15 residues. Looked up from germline, CDR1 is SGDLS and CDR2 is YYNGEE. V was shortened by 4 bases and J by 5 bases, with 16 bases between the two germline ends. The CDR3, as DNA: TGTGCCAGCAGCCCTTACAGTGGGACTCACAATGAGCAGTTCTTC. It is translated as CASSPYSGTHNEQFF.